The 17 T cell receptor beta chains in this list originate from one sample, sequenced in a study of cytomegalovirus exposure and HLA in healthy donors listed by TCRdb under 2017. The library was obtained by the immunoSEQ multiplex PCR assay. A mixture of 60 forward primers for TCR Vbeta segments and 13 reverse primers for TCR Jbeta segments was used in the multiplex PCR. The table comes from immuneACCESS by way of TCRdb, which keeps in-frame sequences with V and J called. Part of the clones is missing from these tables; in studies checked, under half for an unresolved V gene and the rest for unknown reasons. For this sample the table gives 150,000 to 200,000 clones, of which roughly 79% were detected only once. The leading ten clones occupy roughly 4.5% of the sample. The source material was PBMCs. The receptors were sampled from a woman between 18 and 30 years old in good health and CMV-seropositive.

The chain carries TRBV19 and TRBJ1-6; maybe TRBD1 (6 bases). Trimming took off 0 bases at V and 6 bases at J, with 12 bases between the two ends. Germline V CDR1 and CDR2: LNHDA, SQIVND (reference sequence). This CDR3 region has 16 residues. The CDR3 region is CASSIDLGQPNSPLHF. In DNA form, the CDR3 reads TGTGCCAGTAGTATAGACCTCGGACAGCCTAATTCACCCCTCCACTTT.

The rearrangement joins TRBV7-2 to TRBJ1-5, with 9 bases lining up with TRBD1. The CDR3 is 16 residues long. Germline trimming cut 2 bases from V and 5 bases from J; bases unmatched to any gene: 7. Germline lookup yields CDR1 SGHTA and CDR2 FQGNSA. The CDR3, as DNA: TGTGCCAGCAGCTTAAATACAGGGGGCACCCATCAGCCCCAGCATTTT. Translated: CASSLNTGGTHQPQHF.

The CDR3 DNA is TGTGCCAGCAGCCCCCGGGACAGGGGGGGTGAAGCTTTCTTT. Encoded protein: CASSPRDRGGEAFF. The chain combines TRBV9 with TRBJ1-1; 11 nucleotides align to TRBD1. Germline-derived CDR1 and CDR2 are SGDLS and YYNGEE. The CDR3 has 14 residues. The V gene end was trimmed by 4 bases and the J gene end by 7 bases; junction bases not matched to a gene: 6.

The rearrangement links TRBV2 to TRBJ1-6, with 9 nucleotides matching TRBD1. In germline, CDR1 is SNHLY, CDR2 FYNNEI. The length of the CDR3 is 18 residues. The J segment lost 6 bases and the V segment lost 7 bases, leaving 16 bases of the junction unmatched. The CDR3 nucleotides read TGTGCCAGCACATTTATTACAGGGGGCGGGAATGGTAATTCACCCCTCCACTTT. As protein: CASTFITGGGNGNSPLHF.

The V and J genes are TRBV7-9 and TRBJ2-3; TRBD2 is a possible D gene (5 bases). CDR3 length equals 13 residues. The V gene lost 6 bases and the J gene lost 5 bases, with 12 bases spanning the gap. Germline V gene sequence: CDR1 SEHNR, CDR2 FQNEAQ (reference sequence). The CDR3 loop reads CASRAGLLDTQYF. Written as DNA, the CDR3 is TGTGCCAGCAGGGCCGGACTTCTAGATACGCAGTATTTT.

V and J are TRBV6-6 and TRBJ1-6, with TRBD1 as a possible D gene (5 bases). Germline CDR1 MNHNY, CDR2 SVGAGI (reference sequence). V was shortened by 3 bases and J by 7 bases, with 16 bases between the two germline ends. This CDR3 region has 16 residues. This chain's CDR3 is CASSYSLTDRNSPLHF. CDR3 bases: TGTGCCAGCAGTTATTCGCTGACAGACCGAAATTCACCCCTCCACTTT.

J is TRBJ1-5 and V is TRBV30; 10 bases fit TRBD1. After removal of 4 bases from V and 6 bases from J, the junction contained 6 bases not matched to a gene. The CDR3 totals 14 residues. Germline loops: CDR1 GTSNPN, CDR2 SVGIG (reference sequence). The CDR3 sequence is CAWTRQGAFQPQHF. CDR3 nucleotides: TGTGCCTGGACGCGACAGGGGGCTTTTCAGCCCCAGCATTTT.

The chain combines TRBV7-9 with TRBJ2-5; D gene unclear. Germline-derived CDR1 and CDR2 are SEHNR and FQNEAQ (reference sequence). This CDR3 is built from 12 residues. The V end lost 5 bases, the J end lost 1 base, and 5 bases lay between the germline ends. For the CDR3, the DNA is TGTGCCAGCAGCCCCGTCCAAGAGACCCAGTACTTC. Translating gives CASSPVQETQYF. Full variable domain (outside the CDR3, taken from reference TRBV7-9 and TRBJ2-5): DTGVSQNPRHKITKRGQNVTFRCDPISEHNRLYWYRQTLGQGPEFLTYFQNEAQLEKSRLLSDRFSAERPKGSFSTLEIQRTEQGDSAMYLCASSPVQETQYFGPGTRLLVL.

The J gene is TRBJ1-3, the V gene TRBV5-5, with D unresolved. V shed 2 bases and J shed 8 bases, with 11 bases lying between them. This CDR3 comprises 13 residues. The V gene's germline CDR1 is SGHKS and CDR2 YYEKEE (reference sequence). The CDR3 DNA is TGTGCCAGCAGCTTTGGTGGGGAGGACACCATATATTTT. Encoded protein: CASSFGGEDTIYF.

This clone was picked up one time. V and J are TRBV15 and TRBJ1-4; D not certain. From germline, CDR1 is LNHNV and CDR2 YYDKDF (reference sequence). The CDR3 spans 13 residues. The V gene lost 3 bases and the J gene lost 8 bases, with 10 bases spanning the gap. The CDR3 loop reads CATSRGGYEKLFF. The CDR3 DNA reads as TGTGCCACCAGCAGGGGAGGCTACGAAAAACTGTTTTTT. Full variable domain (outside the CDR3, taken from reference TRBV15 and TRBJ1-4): DAMVIQNPRYQVTQFGKPVTLSCSQTLNHNVMYWYQQKSSQAPKLLFHYYDKDFNNEADTPDNFQSRRPNTSFCFLDIRSPGLGDTAMYLCATSRGGYEKLFFGSGTQLSVL.

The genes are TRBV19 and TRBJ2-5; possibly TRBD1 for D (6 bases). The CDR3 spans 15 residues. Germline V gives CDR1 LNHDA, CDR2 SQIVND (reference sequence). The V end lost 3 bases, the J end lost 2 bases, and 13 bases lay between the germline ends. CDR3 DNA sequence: TGTGCCAGTAGTATCCGGCACAGGGAACAAGAGACCCAGTACTTC. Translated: CASSIRHREQETQYF.

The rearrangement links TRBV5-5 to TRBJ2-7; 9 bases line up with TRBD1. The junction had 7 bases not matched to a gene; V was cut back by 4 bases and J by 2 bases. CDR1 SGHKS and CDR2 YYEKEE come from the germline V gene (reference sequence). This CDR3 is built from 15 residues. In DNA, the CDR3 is TGTGCCAGCAGCCAAGCTAGACAGGGGGCCTACGAGCAGTACTTC. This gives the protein CASSQARQGAYEQYF.

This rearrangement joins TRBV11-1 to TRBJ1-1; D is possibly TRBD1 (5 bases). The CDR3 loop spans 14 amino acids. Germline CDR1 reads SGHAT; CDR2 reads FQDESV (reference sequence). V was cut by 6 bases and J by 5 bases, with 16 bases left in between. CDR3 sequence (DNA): TGTGCCAGCAGAATAGGTCCGGGGGGAACTGAAGCTTTCTTT. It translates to CASRIGPGGTEAFF.

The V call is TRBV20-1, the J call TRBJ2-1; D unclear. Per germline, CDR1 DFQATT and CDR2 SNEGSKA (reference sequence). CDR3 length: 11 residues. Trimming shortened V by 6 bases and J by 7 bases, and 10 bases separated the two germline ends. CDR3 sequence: CSASQVNEQFF. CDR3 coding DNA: TGCAGTGCCAGTCAGGTAAATGAGCAGTTCTTC.

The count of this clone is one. The CDR3 loop is CASSEPGTGIGELFF. CDR3 in DNA: TGTGCCAGCAGTGAGCCCGGGACAGGGATCGGGGAGCTGTTTTTT. The chain couples TRBV25-1 to TRBJ2-2, with 9 nucleotides matching TRBD1. This CDR3 has 15 residues. Germline lookup yields CDR1 MGHDK and CDR2 SYGVNS. The J segment lost 7 bases and the V segment lost 3 bases, leaving 6 bases of the junction unmatched.

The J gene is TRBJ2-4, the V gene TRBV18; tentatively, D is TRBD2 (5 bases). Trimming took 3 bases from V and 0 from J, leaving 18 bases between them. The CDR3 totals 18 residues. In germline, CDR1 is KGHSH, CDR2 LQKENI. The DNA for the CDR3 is TGTGCCAGCTCACCTGTCAGCGGTACGAATCTAGCCAAAAACATTCAGTACTTC. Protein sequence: CASSPVSGTNLAKNIQYF.

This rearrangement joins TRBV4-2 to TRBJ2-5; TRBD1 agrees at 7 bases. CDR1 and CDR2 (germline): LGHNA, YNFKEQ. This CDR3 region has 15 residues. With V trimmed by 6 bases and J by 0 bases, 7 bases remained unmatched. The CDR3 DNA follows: TGTGCCAGCAGTCAGGGTCAGGGGGACCAAGAGACCCAGTACTTC. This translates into CASSQGQGDQETQYF.